The 10 T cell receptor beta chains in this list originate from one sample, sequenced in a study of CD8 T cells in Susac syndrome. When the RNA was reverse transcribed, random hexamers were used with an input of roughly 0.5 to 1 ug. TCRdb fed the immunoSEQ multiplex PCR reads into MiXCR, producing one record per CDR3 protein. The table records roughly 200,000 distinct CDR3 sequences, just under 95% of them present only once. Material: CD4+ T cells from PBMCs. The source of these receptors is a human donor with Susac syndrome.

The J gene is TRBJ2-1, the V gene TRBV12-3 or TRBV12-4; the D gene could be TRBD1 or TRBD2 (5 bases each). The CDR3 covers 13 residues. The V end lost 6 bases, the J end lost 9 bases, and 15 bases lay between the germline ends. The CDR3 DNA reads as TGTGCCAGCAGAAACCCGGGGCAGAGTGAGCAGTTCTTC. This gives the protein CASRNPGQSEQFF.

The chain employs TRBV20-1 and TRBJ2-2, with D perhaps being TRBD1 or TRBD2 (5 bases each). CDR1 is DFQATT and CDR2 is SNEGSKA in the germline V gene (reference sequence). This CDR3 comprises 16 residues. The V end was cut by 6 bases, the J end by 0 bases, with 17 bases between. The CDR3 coding sequence is TGCAGTGCGCGAGAACCGGGACCCACGAACACCGGGGAGCTGTTTTTT. It translates to CSAREPGPTNTGELFF.

The chain has TRBV19 and TRBJ1-2, with a possible D match to TRBD1 (5 bases). Germline V gene data show CDR1 as LNHDA and CDR2 as SQIVND (reference sequence). V gave up 3 bases and J gave up 4 bases, with 15 bases separating them. This CDR3 contains 15 residues. CDR3 nucleotides: TGTGCCAGTAGTATGGGGCCGGACCGAGGCTATGGCTACACCTTC. It translates to CASSMGPDRGYGYTF.

V and J are TRBV7-2 and TRBJ1-1; the D is unclear. Trimming took off 0 bases at V and 1 base at J, with 3 bases between the two ends. CDR3 length: 13 amino acids. CDR1 is SGHTA and CDR2 is FQGNSA in the germline V gene. The CDR3 here is CASSLAGNTEAFF. The CDR3 bases are TGTGCCAGCAGCTTAGCGGGGAACACTGAAGCTTTCTTT.

V and J are TRBV7-2 and TRBJ2-3; the D call may be TRBD1 or TRBD2 (6 bases each). V lost 1 base and J 2 bases, leaving 10 bases between the germline ends. Germline values: CDR1 SGHTA, CDR2 FQGNSA. The CDR3 loop spans 15 amino acids. CDR3 DNA: TGTGCCAGCAGCTTAGTATGGGGGGCCACAGATACGCAGTATTTT. It codes for CASSLVWGATDTQYF.

The chain links TRBV20-1 to TRBJ2-2; 8 nucleotides match TRBD1. The CDR3 totals 13 residues. Germline V lookup: CDR1 DFQATT, CDR2 SNEGSKA (reference sequence). J lost 7 bases, V lost 5 bases, and 6 bases had no gene match. This CDR3 is CSALDRANGELFF. CDR3 bases: TGCAGTGCTCTGGACAGGGCCAACGGGGAGCTGTTTTTT.

The chain recombines TRBV6-2 or TRBV6-3 with TRBJ2-1; D is unresolved. This CDR3 has 12 amino acids. Germline V gene lookup returns CDR1 MNHEY and CDR2 SVGEGT. Trimming left V 5 bases short and J 13 bases short, with 15 bases between. The CDR3 sequence is CASSHLVPLQFF. The DNA for the CDR3 is TGTGCCAGCAGTCACTTGGTGCCACTACAGTTCTTC.

This chain connects TRBV18 to TRBJ2-1; D is possibly TRBD1 (6 bases). Germline CDR1 reads KGHSH; CDR2 reads LQKENI. The CDR3 runs 18 residues. Trimming took off 5 bases at V and 1 base at J, with 21 bases between the two ends. The CDR3 loop reads CASSVTGPGQISYNEQFF. CDR3 in DNA: TGTGCCAGCTCAGTCACTGGACCGGGACAAATTTCCTACAATGAGCAGTTCTTC.

This chain links TRBV18 with TRBJ1-2, with TRBD1 as a possible D gene (6 bases). The germline V and J ends were trimmed by 4 bases and 3 bases, with 18 bases remaining between them. This CDR3 region has 16 residues. Per the germline V gene, CDR1 is KGHSH and CDR2 is LQKENI. CDR3 DNA sequence: TGTGCCAGCTCACTGGACAGTAAACTTTCCTACTATGGCTACACCTTC. Protein product: CASSLDSKLSYYGYTF.

The gene calls are TRBV7-2 and TRBJ2-5, with 11 bases aligning to TRBD2. The V segment lost 5 bases and the J segment 5 bases; nucleotides outside the gene matches: 7. This CDR3 is 15 amino acids long. Germline V CDR1 and CDR2: SGHTA, FQGNSA. CDR3 residues: CASSVLAGGVETQYF. CDR3 in DNA: TGTGCCAGCAGCGTTCTAGCGGGGGGCGTGGAGACCCAGTACTTC.